This TCR beta chain was sequenced for a study of beta chain features in type 1 diabetes (dated by TCRdb to 2016 to 2018). Turning to the overall study: Mean age, gender distribution, total cell number and subset yield were not different between patients and healthy donors. A total of around 110,000,000 sorted cells were examined across all samples, and RNA yield correlated strongly with the number of cells per subset. In the study, recently diagnosed type 1 diabetes patients and matched healthy donors were compared on the TCRB repertoires of their sorted circulating CD4+ T cell subsets. Naive and central memory subsets were obtained from all 30 or so donors, but regulatory and stem cell-like memory subsets were isolated from only 8 patients and roughly eight healthy donors.

This clone showed up just a few times. The antigen this receptor binds is unknown. The record has no base qualities; no much larger clone is one base away. The germline V and J ends show losses of 4 bases and 4 bases respectively, and no gene match explains 5 bases of the junction. From the cysteine up to the phenylalanine, the CDR3 has a length of 16 residues. CDR3 DNA is the only sequence kept; it has 48 bases, read in frame from the first base. CDR1 is given as SGHAT and CDR2 as FQDESV, both from the germline V gene (reference sequence). General findings and caveats noted by the study authors: A moderate but significant shortening of TCRB CDR3 length was observed in type 1 diabetes patients in all four CD4+ subsets. Naive, central memory and regulatory TCRB repertoires appeared to be more alike among patients than among healthy donors. Shorter templates might be favored by PCR, yet because patient and control samples were amplified and corrected together, any such skew would affect both groups equally. Because the HLA sub-analyses included only small numbers of individuals, any influence of HLA type on TCRB rearrangement was left unresolved. Fewer insertions and more nucleotide deletions at VDJ recombination sites were observed in patients with type 1 diabetes, implying thymic rearrangement abnormalities. Because cDNA was sequenced instead of genomic DNA, activated cells with high expression could be over-represented, although the groups did not differ in activation or CD3 levels.

Each donor gave one peripheral blood draw, about 110 mL on average, collected into heparinised tubes. Using a panel that included CD45RO, CCR7, CD25, CD127, CD95 and CD27, naive, central memory, regulatory and stem cell-like memory CD4+ T cells were sorted on a BD FACSAria II. Purity was above 98% for every sorted population. PBMCs were isolated right away by Lymphoprep density gradient centrifugation and were stained directly, without culture. Samples were stained and sorted in pairs, with one healthy donor and one patient per experiment, so that batch effects were minimized. The High Capacity cDNA Reverse Transcription Kit was used to reverse transcribe all of the isolated RNA, meaning that expressed TCRB transcripts were what got sequenced. Deep immunoSEQ sequencing was applied to naive, central memory and regulatory T cell samples, giving an average of approximately 4 million total reads per sample. After sorted cells were lysed in RLT buffer, RNA was extracted with DNase-treated RNeasy Micro or Mini kits, with the choice depending on cell number. Each cell subset was processed separately to prevent cross-contamination, with patient and healthy donor samples processed together. The immunoSEQ multiplex PCR was used to amplify TCRB sequences from cDNA, yielding 87-bp fragments that span the CDR3 region. Sequencing of the amplicons was performed on the Illumina HiSeq platform. The original methods were these. PCR bias was corrected computationally using synthetic template baselines, and reads within Hamming distance 2 were collapsed, with unmergeable singletons discarded. Reads were aligned to IMGT to assign V, D and J genes, CDR3 length, and insertions or deletions at six rearrangement sites. Within each subset, clonotype counts were normalized to sorted cell number, and only after that were true diversity and Gini coefficients computed with the tcR R package. The overlap coefficient, calculated on TCRB nucleotide sequences, was used to measure repertoire sharing. Out-of-frame TCRB sequences from naive cells were analyzed as a proxy for the pre-selection repertoire. TCRdb's version of the immuneACCESS table is confined to in-frame rearrangements and falls short of the full clone set. An unresolved V gene accounts for under half of the shortfall where checked; the remainder is of unknown origin. V, J and clone size reflect that table, while D and trimming were determined from the DNA. Across this sample there are 810,000 or so clones, with roughly a sixth seen only once. Around 0.02% of the sample goes to the ten largest clones.

This TCR derives from a woman younger than 30 in good health. The chain links TRBV11-1 with TRBJ2-2, and TRBD2 aligns with 11 junction nucleotides. Specimen: naive CD4+ T cells from blood. The meaning of the sample's cell subset or site label: true naive CD4+ T cells. The nucleotide sequence is TGTGCCAGCAGCTCGGGACTAGCGGCCTTCACCGGGGAGCTGTTTTTT. The translation is CASSSGLAAFTGELFF.